This TCR beta chain was obtained from a study of technical replicates of blood from a handful of donors. TCRdb keeps only in-frame clones here, not all; method: immunoSEQ multiplex PCR. The sample records tens of thousands of clones, about 94% being singletons. The CDR3 sequence is 14 residues long. Germline CDR1 SGHVS, CDR2 FQNEAQ. V shed 1 base and J shed 3 bases, with 10 bases lying between them. V is TRBV7-8 and J is TRBJ2-7; D call uncertain. Sample: T cells isolated from PBMCs. The clonotype originates from a human donor in good health. The CDR3 is CASSLGGNDYEQYF. Written as DNA, the CDR3 is TGTGCCAGCAGCTTAGGAGGAAACGACTACGAGCAGTACTTC.